The subject of this entry is one T cell receptor (beta chain). Its antigen specificity is not known. No base quality information exists; no much larger clone differs at one position. TCR CDR3 regions were amplified from genomic DNA by multiplex PCR using the deep immunoSEQ assay. For each cell subset, the extracted genomic DNA was distributed evenly across all wells of several immunoSEQ 96-well plates, and each plate served as one replicate. For sorted subsets, approximately 200 ng of genomic DNA, equivalent to around 29,000 T cell genomes, went into each replicate PCR. The purified libraries were quantified using a Qubit 3.0 fluorometer, sized with a Bioanalyzer 2100, and then quantified again using the KAPA Library Quantification kit. A separate single-read 150-cycle Illumina NextSeq 550 flow cell was used to sequence each immunoSEQ 96-well plate. Per the source publication's procedure: The immunoSEQ output contained only junctional sequences without quality scores, so filtering could not match that applied to full-length reads. Sequences were annotated with PyIR, a Python wrapper for IgBLAST v1.9, using IMGT germline references to assign V/J genes and CDR3. Any read was removed if the V/J assignment was weak (E-value above 1e-6), the CDR3 was missing, or the read contained stop codons, out-of-frame junctions, or ambiguous translated residues. V3J clonotypes were defined as sequences sharing the same inferred V gene, J gene, and CDR3 amino acid sequence. Percentage overlap between repertoires was calculated by dividing the number of shared unique clonotypes by the size of the smaller repertoire. Repertoire richness was assessed with RTK rarefaction, the Chao1 estimator, and Recon v2.1 estimates of unobserved clonotypes. For all TCRbeta clonotypes obtained by the gDNA method from four donors, generation probabilities were computed with OLGA. TCRdb re-hosts the immuneACCESS table, in-frame sequences only. Its copies lack some clones; in the studies checked, an unresolved V gene accounts for under half of them, and the cause for the rest is not known. The V and J calls and clone size were taken over from that table, and D and trimming were inferred from the DNA. The sample records under 1,100,000 clones, 78% of which are singletons. The ten largest clones take up roughly 0.61% of the sample.

This sample is part of a study of shared clonotypes between healthy human individuals (TCRdb year 2020). Notes on the research overall: The cohort comprised two women and a few men aged 18 to 49 years. Between about 0.9 and 10 billion PBMCs per donor were obtained by leukapheresis. To estimate repertoire size and how much clonotype sharing occurs between individuals, the study deeply sequenced the blood TCR repertoires of five or six healthy adults. To increase sequencing depth and limit assay-specific biases, TCR repertoire library preparation and sequencing were carried out by different laboratories using diverse techniques. For each donor, CD4 naive and CD4 memory were each run on three plates, CD8 naive on two plates, and CD8 memory on one plate. Paper-wide results and their limitations: Pairwise subsampling led to the expectation that sequencing depth would affect the degree of clonotype sharing among donors. Sampling was restricted to blood, and TCR repertoires in tissue are likely to differ from TCR repertoires in blood. The genetic and exposure-history diversity represented was limited by the small number of donors. Higher generation probabilities were observed for clonotypes shared by all four sorted-subset donors than for non-shared clonotypes. Even with the large sequencing depth, rarefaction of the sorted-subset datasets indicated that sequencing was incomplete. Naive subsets generally had larger estimated clonotype richness than memory subsets. Sharing across a handful of donors was observed for approximately 5% of naive CD4, 3.5% of naive CD8, roughly 2.4% of memory CD4, and about 0.39% of memory CD8 clonotypes.

The donors were healthy, HIV-negative adults who had no recently reported acute infections or vaccinations. All donors were Caucasian adults living in Nashville, Tennessee, USA. CD4+ T cells were enriched by magnetic negative selection; naive cells were then positively selected on CD45RA, and the negative fraction formed the memory subset. Blood was collected by leukapheresis, and PBMCs were isolated by Ficoll-Histopaque density gradient centrifugation and then cryopreserved in liquid nitrogen vapor phase. Purity and quantity of every magnetically sorted T cell population were checked by analytical flow cytometry. From each sorted fraction, genomic DNA was isolated and quantified by UV absorbance on a Nanodrop 2000c. The CDR3, from cysteine to phenylalanine, totals 14 residues. This entry keeps only the CDR3 DNA: 42 bases, framed from base 1. CDR1 and CDR2 are read off the germline V gene as KGHSH and LQKENI. At the junction V is shortened by 6 bases and J by 5 bases, with 17 bases in between.

The specimen was memory CD4+ T cells from PBMCs. The cell subset or site label corresponds to: CD45RA-negative fraction. This chain joins TRBV18 to TRBJ2-7; a tentative D match to TRBD2 spans 6 bases. This TCR derives from a man aged 18 to 29 in good health. Some clones in this sample may be carry-over from other donors' samples. The nucleotides read TGTGCCAGCTCGGACGCGGGGAAAAGGGACGAGCAGTACTTC. Translated, this gives CASSDAGKRDEQYF.